Listed below are T cell receptor beta chains from one sample, sequenced in a study of blood T cell repertoires in COVID-19. This table comes from immunoSEQ multiplex PCR, and its TCRdb copy is limited to in-frame clones, with some not included. The table records 150,000 to 190,000 clones, about 86% of them present only once. The sample comprised PBMCs or T cells enriched from blood (not recorded which). These receptors all stem from a man aged 50 or older who had recovered from COVID-19. CDR3s leave out the opening cysteine and the closing phenylalanine or tryptophan. Each record gives: V gene, J gene, CDR3 protein.

TRBV5-4	TRBJ1-1	ASSSPGGDTEAF
TRBV6-5	TRBJ1-2	ASSYSGGVNYGYT
TRBV5-4	TRBJ2-7	ASSTGSFSSYEQY
TRBV15	TRBJ2-2	ATRSGERAGELF
TRBV3-1/TRBV3-2	TRBJ1-1	ASSQGHTTMNTEAF
TRBV29-1	TRBJ1-2	SVETRGSYGYT
TRBV18	TRBJ1-5	ASSQGAYNQPQH
TRBV3-1/TRBV3-2	TRBJ1-6	ASSQELGQGVNSPLH
TRBV4-3	TRBJ2-7	ASSQTDRAPGEQY
TRBV6-5	TRBJ1-1	ASRERRGANTEAF
TRBV18	TRBJ2-1	ASSPLGQGYNEQF
TRBV3-1/TRBV3-2	TRBJ1-2	ASSQAAGEGYT
TRBV2	TRBJ2-1	ASSEAGQRNEQF
TRBV5-8	TRBJ2-2	ASSPGQNPNTGELF
TRBV7-8	TRBJ2-1	ASSPRGGFGNEQF
TRBV5-1	TRBJ1-4	ASSFGQTTNEKLF
TRBV6-6	TRBJ2-2	ASSRLAVPTRFANTGELF
TRBV27	TRBJ2-5	ASSFRTSGPQETQY
TRBV6-2/TRBV6-3	TRBJ2-7	ASSYLSGQGAYEQY
TRBV10-3	TRBJ2-7	AISEPGLYHYEQY
TRBV7-9	TRBJ2-3	ASSPTVSGLDTQY
TRBV7-8	TRBJ1-3	ASSLAPGFPSGNTIY
TRBV6-6	TRBJ1-5	ASSPDGGGNQPQH
TRBV19	TRBJ2-1	ASGLAGAPSYNEQF
TRBV3-1/TRBV3-2	TRBJ2-1	ASSLSTGIYNEQF
TRBV9	TRBJ2-3	ASSVGPGVRRADTQY
TRBV6-5	TRBJ2-1	ASNPRGYNEQF
TRBV7-9	TRBJ2-1	ASSELGGSSYNEQF
TRBV2	TRBJ2-7	ASRPDRGFSYEQY
TRBV12-3/TRBV12-4	TRBJ1-1	ASSLRGRDAF
TRBV7-9	TRBJ1-1	ASSRGGMNTEAF
TRBV5-1	TRBJ2-2	ASTHGTGSAGELF
TRBV19	TRBJ1-4	ASSPTGTGGEKLF
TRBV4-1	TRBJ1-1	ASSRPTGGTEAF
TRBV7-3	TRBJ2-4	ASSLTGGAKNIQY
TRBV7-3	TRBJ2-1	ASSPRSSGGYNEQF
TRBV5-1	TRBJ1-2	ASSLAGYGYT
TRBV5-5	TRBJ1-3	ASSLAFTDQRRY
TRBV19	TRBJ2-7	ASSTTGQGAGEQY
TRBV3-1/TRBV3-2	TRBJ1-5	ASSQSERGSNQPQH
TRBV4-1	TRBJ2-1	ASSQDRTSGWNEQF
TRBV19	TRBJ2-3	ASSIDLLAGYTDTQY
TRBV7-2	TRBJ1-1	ASSQTAQTNTEAF
TRBV18	TRBJ1-1	ASSPGSTGGAF
TRBV4-1	TRBJ2-7	ASSQDGGGRPYEQY
TRBV3-1/TRBV3-2	TRBJ1-1	ASSQRGITNTEAF
TRBV5-4	TRBJ1-1	ASSPRENTEAF
TRBV15	TRBJ2-7	ATSRDRLAGGLEQY
TRBV6-5	TRBJ1-2	ASNLLIERPGYT
TRBV7-2	TRBJ1-4	ASSPEIGQGFYEKLF
TRBV10-3	TRBJ1-2	AISKSTGKIYGYT
TRBV6-5	TRBJ2-5	ASSLNRGWGETQY
TRBV2	TRBJ2-4	ASLKSKLAGPVSHQY
TRBV7-3	TRBJ2-1	ASSLSLASGVYNEQF
TRBV13	TRBJ2-2	ASSQYPGTSGVNTGELF